The sequence of this T cell receptor beta chain was determined in a study of T cell responses to AZD1222 COVID-19 vaccine. With regard to this clone: What it binds is unknown.

Libraries were prepared by immunoSEQ multiplex PCR; TCRdb keeps only in-frame clonotypes and omits some of them. This sample has about 140,000 clones; less than 95% occur once, and the top ten carry roughly 7.5%. The CDR3 is 18 residues long. Germline V CDR1 and CDR2: LGHNA, YSLEER. The V gene end was trimmed by 2 bases and the J gene end by 4 bases; junction bases not matched to a gene: 11. General observations from the study: Just five to seven AZD1222 recipients tested seropositive at baseline. Clonal diversity was possibly underestimated, and the donors were mostly white British, with more females. Elevations in Spike-specific TCR breadth and depth followed administration of two AZD1222 doses.

The origin of this receptor is an adult who received the MenACWY meningococcal vaccine as a control. Sequenced material: peripheral blood, taken 28 days after the second dose of the MenACWY control vaccine. The chain has TRBV4-3 and TRBJ1-2, with TRBD1 identical over 12 bases. The CDR3 reads CASSQRPPGQGALYGYTF. CDR3 DNA: TGCGCCAGCAGCCAACGACCCCCGGGACAGGGGGCTCTCTATGGCTACACCTTC.